A few counts support the clone carrying this TCR beta chain. Its antigen is undetermined. With 7 bases removed from V and 2 bases from J, the gap between germline ends came to 13 bases. The CDR3 is 13 residues long. Germline lookup yields CDR1 SGHRS and CDR2 YFSETQ. Specified treatment: oral pan-JAK inhibitor, 5-10 mg twice daily. RNA was isolated and reverse transcribed to cDNA, the sequencing template. Only in-frame clones appear in the TCRdb table, and some are missing; sequencing was by immunoSEQ multiplex PCR. Of about 180,000 clones listed, about 48% are singletons. The data were obtained in a study of CD8+ T cells in alopecia areata. Study-level points and caveats: Tofacitinib significantly brought down scalp clonality and expanded CD8+ clones among top 100. Clarity of TCR sharing across patients fell short of that in mice, possibly HLA-related.

Sequenced here: CD8+ T cells sorted from blood, sampled at week 24, from a patient treated with tofacitinib. The rearrangement joins TRBV5-1 to TRBJ2-7; maybe TRBD1 (5 bases). The receptor's source is a human donor with alopecia areata. CDR3 nucleotides: TGCGCCAGCCGAACTGACAGCCCCTACGAGCAGTACTTC. Protein: CASRTDSPYEQYF.